Sequencing of this TCR beta chain was carried out in a study of shared clonotypes between healthy human individuals. Study results and caveats: Shared clonotypes: 4.5% to 6.5% naive CD4, roughly 3.8% naive CD8, 2.3% memory CD4, approximately 0.37% memory CD8. Large sequencing depth failed to make sorted-subset sequencing complete, rarefaction showed.

The investigators split CD4+ cells into a CD45RA+ naive subset and a CD45RA-negative memory subset. In the case of this clone: Its antigen is not known.

Original processing methods: Sequence data from immunoSEQ were junction-only and lacked quality scores; consequently, filtering differed. Here immunoSEQ multiplex PCR was the method, and the copy in TCRdb shows in-frame clones only, minus some. Clonal size and the V and J genes are those of that table, whereas D and trimming came from the DNA. The sample lists about 2.4 million clones; around 94% were seen once. This clonotype was sampled from a man younger than 35 in good health. What was sequenced was naive CD4+ T cells sorted from blood. As for subset: CD45RA+ positively selected.

The CDR3 DNA follows: TGTGCCAGCAGCTTAGACCGACCAGGCGGGAACACTGAAGCTTTCTTT. Protein: CASSLDRPGGNTEAFF. The chain employs TRBV7-2 and TRBJ1-1; D ambiguous. Germline lookup yields CDR1 SGHTA and CDR2 FQGNSA. The CDR3 covers 16 residues. Trimming pared 1 base from V and 1 base from J, leaving 13 bases between.